This T cell receptor (beta chain) was sequenced for a study of blood T cell repertoires in COVID-19. Study information: COVID-19 samples from acute and convalescent phases originated in the United States, Italy and Spain. Sources were T cells, B-cell-depleted T cells, or PBMCs; the material itself was cDNA or gDNA.

V lost 0 bases to trimming and J lost 6 bases, with 12 bases between them. Per germline, CDR1 LGHNA and CDR2 YSLEER. This CDR3 comprises 15 residues. Per the original methods: Amplifying reference gene primers gave estimates of nucleated cell counts. TCRdb's copy holds only in-frame clones and misses some; the assay was immunoSEQ multiplex PCR. V and J calls and clone size are as listed in that table; D and trimming were resolved from the DNA. The repertoire consists of about 120,000 clones, with around 90% occurring once and the leading ten covering about 4%. Seattle enrolled patients during active infection and tracked them longitudinally.

The chain joins TRBV4-3 to TRBJ1-5; D remains ambiguous. This clonotype was obtained from a woman aged 60-70 years with COVID-19, enrolled during active disease. Sequencing was carried out using peripheral blood. The CDR3 coding sequence is TGCGCCAGCAGCCAAGATGGGTACAGCCCTCAGCCCCAGCATTTT. It translates to CASSQDGYSPQPQHF.